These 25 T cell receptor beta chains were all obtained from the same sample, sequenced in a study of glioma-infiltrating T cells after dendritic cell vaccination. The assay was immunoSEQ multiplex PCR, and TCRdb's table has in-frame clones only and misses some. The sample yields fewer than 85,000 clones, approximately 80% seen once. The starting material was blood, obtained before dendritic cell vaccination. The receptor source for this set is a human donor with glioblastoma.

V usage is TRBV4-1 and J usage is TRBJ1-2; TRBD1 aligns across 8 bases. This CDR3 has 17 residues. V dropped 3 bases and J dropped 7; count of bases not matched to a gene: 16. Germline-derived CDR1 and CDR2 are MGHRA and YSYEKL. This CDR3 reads CASSQPRDPRGHSGYTF. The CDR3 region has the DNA TGCGCCAGCAGCCAGCCAAGAGACCCCAGGGGGCATAGTGGCTACACCTTC.

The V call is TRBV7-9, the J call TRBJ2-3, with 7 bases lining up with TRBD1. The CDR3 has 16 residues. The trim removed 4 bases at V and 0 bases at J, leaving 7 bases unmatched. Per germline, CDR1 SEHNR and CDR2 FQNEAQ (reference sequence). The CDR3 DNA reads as TGTGCCAGCAGCTCCCCGACAGGGAAGAGCACAGATACGCAGTATTTT. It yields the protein CASSSPTGKSTDTQYF.

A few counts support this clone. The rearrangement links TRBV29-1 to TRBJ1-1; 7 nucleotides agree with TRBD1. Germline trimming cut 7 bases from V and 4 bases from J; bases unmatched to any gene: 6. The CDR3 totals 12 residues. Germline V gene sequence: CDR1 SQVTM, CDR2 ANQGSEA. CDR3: CSGQGYATEAFF. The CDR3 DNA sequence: TGCAGCGGACAGGGATATGCCACTGAAGCTTTCTTT.

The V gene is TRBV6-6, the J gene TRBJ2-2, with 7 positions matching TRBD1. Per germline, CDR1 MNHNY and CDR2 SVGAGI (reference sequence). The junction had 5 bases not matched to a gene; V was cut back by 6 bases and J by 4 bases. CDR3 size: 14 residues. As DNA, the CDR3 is TGTGCCAGCAGGCGAGACAGGGCCACCGGGGAGCTGTTTTTT. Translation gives CASRRDRATGELFF.

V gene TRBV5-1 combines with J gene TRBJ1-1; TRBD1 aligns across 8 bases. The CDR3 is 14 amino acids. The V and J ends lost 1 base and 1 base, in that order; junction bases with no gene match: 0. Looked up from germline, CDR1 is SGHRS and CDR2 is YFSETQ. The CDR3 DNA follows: TGCGCCAGCAGCTTGCAGGGGGCGAACACTGAAGCTTTCTTT. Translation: CASSLQGANTEAFF.

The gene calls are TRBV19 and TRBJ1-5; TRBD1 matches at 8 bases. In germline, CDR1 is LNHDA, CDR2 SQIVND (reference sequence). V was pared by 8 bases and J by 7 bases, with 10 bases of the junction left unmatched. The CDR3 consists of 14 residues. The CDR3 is CASGRTGFRQPQHF. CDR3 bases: TGTGCCAGTGGGCGGACAGGGTTCCGCCAGCCCCAGCATTTT. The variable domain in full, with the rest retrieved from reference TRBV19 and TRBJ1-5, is DGGITQSPKYLFRKEGQNVTLSCEQNLNHDAMYWYRQDPGQGLRLIYYSQIVNDFQKGDIAEGYSVSREKKESFPLTVTSAQKNPTAFYLCASGRTGFRQPQHFGDGTRLSIL.

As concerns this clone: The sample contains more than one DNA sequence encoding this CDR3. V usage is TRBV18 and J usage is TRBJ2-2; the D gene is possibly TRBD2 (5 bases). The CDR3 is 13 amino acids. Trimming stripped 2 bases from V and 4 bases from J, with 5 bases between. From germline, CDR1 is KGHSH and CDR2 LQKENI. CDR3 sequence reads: CASSPTSTGELFF. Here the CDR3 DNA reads TGTGCCAGCTCACCAACTAGCACCGGGGAGCTGTTTTTT.

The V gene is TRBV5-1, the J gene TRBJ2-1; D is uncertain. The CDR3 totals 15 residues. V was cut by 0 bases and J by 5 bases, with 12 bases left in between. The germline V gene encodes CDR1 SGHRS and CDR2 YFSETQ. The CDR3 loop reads CASSLAALADNEQFF. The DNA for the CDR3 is TGCGCCAGCAGCTTGGCGGCCCTTGCGGACAATGAGCAGTTCTTC.

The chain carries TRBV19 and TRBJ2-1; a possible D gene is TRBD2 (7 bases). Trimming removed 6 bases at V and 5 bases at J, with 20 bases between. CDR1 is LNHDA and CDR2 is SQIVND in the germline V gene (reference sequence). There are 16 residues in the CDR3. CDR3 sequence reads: CASSPTGSGGDNEQFF. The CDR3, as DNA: TGTGCCAGTAGCCCCACAGGGTCGGGGGGAGACAATGAGCAGTTCTTC. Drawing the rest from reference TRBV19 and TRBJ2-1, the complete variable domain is DGGITQSPKYLFRKEGQNVTLSCEQNLNHDAMYWYRQDPGQGLRLIYYSQIVNDFQKGDIAEGYSVSREKKESFPLTVTSAQKNPTAFYLCASSPTGSGGDNEQFFGPGTRLTVL.

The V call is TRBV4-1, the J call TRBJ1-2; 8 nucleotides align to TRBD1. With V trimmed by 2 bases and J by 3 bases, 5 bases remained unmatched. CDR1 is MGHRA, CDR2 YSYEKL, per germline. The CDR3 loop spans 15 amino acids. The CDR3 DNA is TGCGCCAGCAGCCAAACGGACAGGGAAGACTATGGCTACACCTTC. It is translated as CASSQTDREDYGYTF.

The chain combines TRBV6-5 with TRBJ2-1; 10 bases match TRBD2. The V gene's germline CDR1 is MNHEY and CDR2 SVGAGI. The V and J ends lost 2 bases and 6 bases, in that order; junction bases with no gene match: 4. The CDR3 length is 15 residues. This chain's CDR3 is CASSYALAGVNEQFF. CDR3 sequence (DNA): TGTGCCAGCAGTTACGCGCTAGCGGGGGTCAATGAGCAGTTCTTC.

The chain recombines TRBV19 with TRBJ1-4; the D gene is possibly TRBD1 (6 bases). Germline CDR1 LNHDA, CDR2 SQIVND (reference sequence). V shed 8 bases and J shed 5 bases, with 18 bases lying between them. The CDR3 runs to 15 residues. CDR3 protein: CASGRMYRENEKLFF. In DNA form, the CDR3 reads TGTGCCAGTGGAAGAATGTACAGGGAGAATGAAAAACTGTTTTTT.

The DNA for the CDR3 is TGTGCCAGCAGTGCTAAGGGGGCAGGTAATCAGCCCCAGCATTTT. Amino acids: CASSAKGAGNQPQHF. The rearrangement joins TRBV6-1 to TRBJ1-5; TRBD1 matches 7 bases. Germline V gene sequence: CDR1 MNHNS, CDR2 SASEGT. This CDR3 comprises 15 residues. J was trimmed by 4 bases and V by 4 bases; bases with no gene match: 7.

For the CDR3, the DNA is TGCGCCAGCAGCTTGGAAACTAGCTTTGAGCAGTTCTTC. Translation: CASSLETSFEQFF. This chain joins TRBV5-1 and TRBJ2-1; weak D call: TRBD2 (6 bases). This CDR3 has 13 residues. The germline V gene has CDR1 SGHRS and CDR2 YFSETQ. Trimming cost V 0 bases and J 9 bases, with 10 bases left between them.

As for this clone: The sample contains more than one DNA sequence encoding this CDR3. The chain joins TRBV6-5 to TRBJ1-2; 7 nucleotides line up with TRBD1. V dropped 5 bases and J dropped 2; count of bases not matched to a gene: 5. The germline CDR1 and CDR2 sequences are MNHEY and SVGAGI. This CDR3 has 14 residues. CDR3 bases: TGTGCCAGCAGTGAGGGACAGACAAACTATGGCTACACCTTC. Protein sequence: CASSEGQTNYGYTF.

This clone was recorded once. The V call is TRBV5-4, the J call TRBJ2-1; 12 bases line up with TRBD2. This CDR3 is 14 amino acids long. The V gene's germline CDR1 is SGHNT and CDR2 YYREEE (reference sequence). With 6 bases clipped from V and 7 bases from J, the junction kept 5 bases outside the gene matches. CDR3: CASTLAGGFNEQFF. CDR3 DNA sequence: TGTGCCAGCACACTAGCGGGGGGATTTAATGAGCAGTTCTTC.

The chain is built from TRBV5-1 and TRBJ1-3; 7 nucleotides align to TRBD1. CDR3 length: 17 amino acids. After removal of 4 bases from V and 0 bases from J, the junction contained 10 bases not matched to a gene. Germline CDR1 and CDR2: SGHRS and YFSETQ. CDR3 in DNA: TGCGCCAGCAGCCGGGACAGCTCATCCAGCTCTGGAAACACCATATATTTT. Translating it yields CASSRDSSSSSGNTIYF.

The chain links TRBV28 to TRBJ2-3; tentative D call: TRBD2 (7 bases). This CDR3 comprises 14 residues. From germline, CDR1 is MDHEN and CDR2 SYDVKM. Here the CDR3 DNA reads TGTGGGTCTGGGGGGGGCAGGCGCACAGATACGCAGTATTTT. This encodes CGSGGGRRTDTQYF.

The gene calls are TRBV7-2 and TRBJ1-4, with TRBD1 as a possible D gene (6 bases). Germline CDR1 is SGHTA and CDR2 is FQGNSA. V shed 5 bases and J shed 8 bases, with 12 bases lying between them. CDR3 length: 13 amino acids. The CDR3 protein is CASSPSRGEKLFF. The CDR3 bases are TGTGCCAGCAGCCCCAGTAGGGGGGAAAAACTGTTTTTT.

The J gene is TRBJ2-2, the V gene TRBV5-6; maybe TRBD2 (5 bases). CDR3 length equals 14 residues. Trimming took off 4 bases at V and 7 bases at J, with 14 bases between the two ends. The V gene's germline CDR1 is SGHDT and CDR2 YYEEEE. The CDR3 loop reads CASSPGRGFGELFF. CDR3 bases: TGTGCCAGCAGCCCGGGCCGGGGTTTCGGGGAGCTGTTTTTT.

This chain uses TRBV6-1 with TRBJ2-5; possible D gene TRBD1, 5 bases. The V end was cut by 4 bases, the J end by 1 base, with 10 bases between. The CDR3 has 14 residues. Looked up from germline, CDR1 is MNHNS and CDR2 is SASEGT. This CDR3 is CASSGIRVQETQYF. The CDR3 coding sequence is TGTGCCAGCAGTGGAATCAGGGTCCAAGAGACCCAGTACTTC.

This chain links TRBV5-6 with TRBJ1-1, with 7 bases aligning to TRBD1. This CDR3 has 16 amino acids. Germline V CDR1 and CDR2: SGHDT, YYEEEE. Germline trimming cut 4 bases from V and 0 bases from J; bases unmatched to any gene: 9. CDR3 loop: CASSQTGLLMNTEAFF. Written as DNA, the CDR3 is TGTGCCAGCAGCCAGACAGGGCTACTAATGAACACTGAAGCTTTCTTT.

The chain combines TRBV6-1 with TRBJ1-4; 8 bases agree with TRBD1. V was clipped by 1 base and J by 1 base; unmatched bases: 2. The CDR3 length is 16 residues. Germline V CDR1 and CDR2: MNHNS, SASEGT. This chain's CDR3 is CASSEVTGGTNEKLFF. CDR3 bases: TGTGCCAGCAGTGAAGTCACAGGGGGAACTAATGAAAAACTGTTTTTT.

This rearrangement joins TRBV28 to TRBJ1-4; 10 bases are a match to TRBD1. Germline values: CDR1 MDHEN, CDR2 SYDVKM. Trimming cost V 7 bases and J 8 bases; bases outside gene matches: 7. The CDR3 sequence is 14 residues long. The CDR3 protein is CASISGTGVEKLFF. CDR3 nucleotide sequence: TGTGCCAGCATTTCCGGGACAGGGGTCGAAAAACTGTTTTTT. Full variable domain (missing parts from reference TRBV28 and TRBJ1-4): DVKVTQSSRYLVKRTGEKVFLECVQDMDHENMFWYRQDPGLGLRLIYFSYDVKMKEKGDIPEGYSVSREKKERFSLILESASTNQTSMYLCASISGTGVEKLFFGSGTQLSVL.

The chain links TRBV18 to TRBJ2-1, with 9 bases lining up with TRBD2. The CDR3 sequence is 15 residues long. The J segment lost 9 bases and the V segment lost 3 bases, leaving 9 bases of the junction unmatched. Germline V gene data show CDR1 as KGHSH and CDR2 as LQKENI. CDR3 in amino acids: CASSPSGGVQSEQFF. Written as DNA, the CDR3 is TGTGCCAGCTCACCTAGCGGGGGTGTACAAAGTGAGCAGTTCTTC.